This entry concerns a single T cell receptor (beta chain). What it recognizes is unknown. The CDR3 contains 16 residues. CDR1 is DFQATT, CDR2 SNEGSKA, per germline (reference sequence). Trimming took 3 bases from V and 2 from J; bases not matched to a gene: 6. This sample is part of a study of spatial heterogeneity in lung cancer. Looking at the study overall: Within raw reads, each unique TCR and UMI combination appeared on average more than ten times.

Individual TCR cDNA molecules each bore their own unique molecular identifier. TCRdb reanalysed the 5' RACE reads using MiXCR and keeps one entry per CDR3 protein. Among about 50,000 distinct CDR3 sequences listed, about 7.6% were seen once. Findings and limits, study-wide: TCRs found ubiquitously expanded in tumor appeared in blood more at resection than at follow-up.

Time point defined: sample taken at primary tumor resection. Extraction of whole RNA from tumor, nontumor lung or frozen PBMC preceded unsorted sequencing. The 55 to 90 donors had untreated early-stage non-small cell lung cancer. The receptor was isolated from a female donor with early-stage non-small cell lung cancer. Source: PBMCs, taken at surgery. The V gene is TRBV20-1, the J gene TRBJ2-1, with 11 nucleotides matching TRBD2. CDR3 amino acids: CSASTVTSGTYNEQFF. For the CDR3, the DNA is TGCAGTGCTAGTACCGTGACTAGCGGGACCTACAATGAGCAGTTCTTC.